The clone carrying this TCR beta chain was observed a few times. The sample is drawn from a study of T-cell memory formation after mild COVID-19. CDR3 length: 12 residues. Germline CDR1 reads DFQATT; CDR2 reads SNEGSKA (reference sequence). Trimming took off 0 bases at V and 12 bases at J, with 12 bases between the two ends. One entry per CDR3 protein, called by TCRdb with MiXCR from the 5' RACE reads. The sample shows just under 150,000 distinct CDR3 sequences, under 7% of them seen only once. The chain combines TRBV20-1 with TRBJ2-1; tentative D call: TRBD2 (5 bases). Sequencing used PBMCs or a T cell subset sorted from them (not recorded which). The TCR comes from an adult woman who had mild COVID-19 (a few samples of this study predate the infection). Cell type and time point are not known. CDR3 in amino acids: CSAREGAPRQFF. As DNA, the CDR3 is TGCAGTGCTAGAGAGGGAGCCCCTAGGCAGTTCTTC.